This T cell receptor (beta chain) was profiled in a study of control samples from healthy donors and cancer patients. There are a few counts of this clone. Using immunoSEQ multiplex PCR, the repertoire was profiled, and TCRdb retains in-frame clones only, with some absent. The sample includes 200,000 or so clones, roughly nine tenths seen only once; the top ten take 1.5% to 2%. The germline gives CDR1 SQVTM, CDR2 ANQGSEA. V lost 4 bases to trimming and J lost 4 bases, with 11 bases between them. CDR3 length: 12 residues. The sample taken for sequencing was blood. This sequence joins TRBV29-1 and TRBJ2-7, with D unclear. This TCR was sampled from a man aged 25-45 years in good health. The CDR3 nucleotides read TGCAGCGTTGGTGTCACAGAGTACGAGCAGTACTTC. This sequence encodes CSVGVTEYEQYF.